This TCR beta chain is from a study of blood T cells in healthy people across ages. The study, taken as a whole, reports: Significant beta diversity loss was already apparent by age roughly 43, declining roughly linearly. Naive T cell percentage showed a strong correlation with the diversity of TCR beta.

Worth noting for this clonotype: No antigen is known for it.

At least 5 micrograms of total RNA were extracted per sample. Trimming at V came to 1 base and at J to 4 bases, leaving 4 bases not matched to a gene. The CDR3 is 15 amino acids. The germline V gene has CDR1 KGHSH and CDR2 LQKENI. Using a J-beta primer mix together with a sample-barcoded 5' primer, a second PCR was run for roughly 6 to 12 cycles. The authors tagged each cDNA molecule using a template-switch adaptor with 12 random nucleotides. TCRdb re-called the 5' RACE reads through MiXCR, storing one row per CDR3 protein. The table has 650,000 to 800,000 distinct CDR3 sequences, roughly 44% seen once; the top ten hold roughly 18%.

The source of this sequence is a man in his sixties in good health. This sequence joins TRBV18 and TRBJ1-5, with 7 bases identical to TRBD1. The sequencing sample was made of blood. CDR3 residues: CASSPLRGQNQPQHF. DNA for the CDR3: TGTGCCAGCTCACCACTAAGGGGGCAAAATCAGCCCCAGCATTTT.